These 12 T cell receptor beta chains originate from one sample sequenced in a study of blood T cell repertoires in COVID-19 (dated by TCRdb to about 2020). The method was the immunoSEQ multiplex PCR assay. As stored in TCRdb, this immuneACCESS dataset retains in-frame rearrangements with V and J assigned. A fraction of the clones does not appear; measured against another copy, unresolved V genes explain less than half of the discrepancy, and the remainder lacks a known reason. For this sample there are about 140,000 clones; less than 85% appear just once. The ten biggest clones cover around 6.8% of the sample. Sequencing used peripheral blood. The receptors come from a human donor in a cohort sampled during active COVID-19.

V gene TRBV9 combines with J gene TRBJ2-7, with 9 bases matching TRBD2. V trimming: 0 bases; J trimming: 5 bases; junction bases outside the gene matches: 6. CDR1 and CDR2 (germline): SGDLS, YYNGEE. This CDR3 region has 15 residues. The CDR3 reads CASSVETSGRDEQYF. CDR3 DNA sequence: TGTGCCAGCAGCGTAGAGACTAGCGGACGGGACGAGCAGTACTTC.

The chain recombines TRBV4-3 with TRBJ2-2; TRBD2 agrees at 10 bases. The CDR3 consists of 17 residues. Germline CDR1 is LGHNA and CDR2 is YSLEER. Trimming removed 1 base from V and 2 bases from J; junction bases left unmatched: 4. This chain's CDR3 is CASSQATSGQNTGELFF. The CDR3 bases are TGCGCCAGCAGCCAAGCGACTAGCGGGCAAAACACCGGGGAGCTGTTTTTT.

In regard to this clone: One end of the junction varies from germline; a read error may be responsible. CDR3 bases: TGTGCCAGCAGCTTATCAGGGAACACTGAAACTTTCTTT. Translating gives CASSLSGNTETFF. The chain uses TRBV11-2 and TRBJ1-1; possibly TRBD1 for D (5 bases). Germline V CDR1 and CDR2: SGHAT, FQNNGV. The CDR3 spans 13 residues.

The chain joins TRBV6-2 or TRBV6-3 to TRBJ2-7, with 10 bases fitting TRBD1. The CDR3 has 13 residues. Trimming removed 5 bases from V and 6 bases from J; junction bases left unmatched: 4. Germline CDR1 is MNHEY and CDR2 is SVGEGT. The CDR3 DNA is TGTGCCAGCAGTCCCGGGACAGGGGCCGAGCAGTACTTC. It codes for CASSPGTGAEQYF.

In its sample, this clone was seen once. The chain recombines TRBV9 with TRBJ2-2; weak D call: TRBD2 (7 bases). This CDR3 has 17 amino acids. Looked up from germline, CDR1 is SGDLS and CDR2 is YYNGEE. V lost 0 bases and J 2 bases, leaving 14 bases between the germline ends. The CDR3 sequence: CASSVDGRGANTGELFF. DNA of the CDR3: TGTGCCAGCAGCGTAGACGGTCGGGGGGCTAACACCGGGGAGCTGTTTTTT.

This chain uses TRBV7-2 with TRBJ2-5; D is unresolved. V was clipped by 5 bases and J by 4 bases, with 11 bases between them. Germline values: CDR1 SGHTA, CDR2 FQGNSA. The CDR3 is made up of 13 amino acids. As DNA, the CDR3 is TGTGCCAGCAGCCTAAAAATTGCAGAGACCCAGTACTTC. Amino acid sequence: CASSLKIAETQYF.

This chain connects TRBV30 to TRBJ1-3, with D unclear. Germline V CDR1 and CDR2: GTSNPN, SVGIG (reference sequence). V was clipped by 0 bases and J by 3 bases, with 6 bases between them. CDR3 length: 13 residues. DNA of the CDR3: TGTGCCTGGAGTGTCGTACTTGGAAACACCATATATTTT. This codes for CAWSVVLGNTIYF.

The chain recombines TRBV12-5 with TRBJ2-7; 16 bases fit TRBD2. The CDR3 has 16 residues. V lost 9 bases to trimming and J lost 4 bases; unmatched junction nucleotides: 9. The germline V gene has CDR1 LGHNT and CDR2 FRNRAP. CDR3 in DNA: TGTGCTAGAGACCACGGGACTAGCGGGGGGGCTTACGAGCAGTACTTC. It is translated as CARDHGTSGGAYEQYF. The entire variable domain, with the rest obtained from reference TRBV12-5 and TRBJ2-7, is as follows: DARVTQTPRHKVTEMGQEVTMRCQPILGHNTVFWYRQTMMQGLELLAYFRNRAPLDDSGMPKDRFSAEMPDATLATLKIQPSEPRDSAVYFCARDHGTSGGAYEQYFGPGTRLTVT.

This clone was recorded once. The chain uses TRBV5-1 and TRBJ2-7, with a weak D call TRBD1 (5 bases). Trimming stripped 0 bases from V and 3 bases from J, with 7 bases between. CDR1 and CDR2 from the germline V gene are SGHRS and YFSETQ. CDR3 size: 13 residues. CDR3 DNA sequence: TGCGCCAGCAGCTTGGGGACAAACTACGAGCAGTACTTC. It specifies CASSLGTNYEQYF. The entire variable domain, with the rest obtained from reference TRBV5-1 and TRBJ2-7, is as follows: KAGVTQTPRYLIKTRGQQVTLSCSPISGHRSVSWYQQTPGQGLQFLFEYFSETQRNKGNFPGRFSGRQFSNSRSEMNVSTLELGDSALYLCASSLGTNYEQYFGPGTRLTVT.

The J gene is TRBJ2-7, the V gene TRBV20-1; 7 bases match TRBD1. V trimming: 3 bases; J trimming: 7 bases; junction bases outside the gene matches: 9. The CDR3 runs to 13 residues. Germline CDR1 reads DFQATT; CDR2 reads SNEGSKA (reference sequence). This CDR3 is CSASSARGMEQYF. DNA for the CDR3: TGCAGTGCTAGTTCGGCCAGGGGGATGGAGCAGTACTTC.

V is TRBV5-1 and J is TRBJ2-1; 7 nucleotides match TRBD2. The CDR3 runs to 15 residues. In germline, CDR1 is SGHRS, CDR2 YFSETQ. Germline trimming cut 3 bases from V and 8 bases from J; bases unmatched to any gene: 11. For the CDR3, the DNA is TGCGCCAGCAGCTCGATGTGGGGACGGGGGGATGAGCAGTTCTTC. Its protein is CASSSMWGRGDEQFF.

As concerns this clone: Additional DNA sequences in this sample encode the identical CDR3. The chain recombines TRBV3-1 (or the pseudogene TRBV3-2) with TRBJ1-2; D gene unclear. The CDR3 totals 13 residues. The germline V and J ends were trimmed by 1 base and 4 bases, with 7 bases remaining between them. Germline CDR1 and CDR2: LGHDT and YNNKEL (reference sequence). DNA for the CDR3: TGTGCCAGCAGCCAAGGGGGAGGCTATGGCTACACCTTC. As protein: CASSQGGGYGYTF.